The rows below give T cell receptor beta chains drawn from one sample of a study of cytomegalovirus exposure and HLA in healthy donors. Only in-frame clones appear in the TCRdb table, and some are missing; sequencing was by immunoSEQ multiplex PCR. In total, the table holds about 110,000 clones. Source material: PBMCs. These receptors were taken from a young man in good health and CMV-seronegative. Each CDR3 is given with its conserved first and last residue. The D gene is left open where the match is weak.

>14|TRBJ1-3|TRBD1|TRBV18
TGTGCCAGCTCAGGGGACAGGGACGGAAACACCATATATTTT
CASSGDRDGNTIYF
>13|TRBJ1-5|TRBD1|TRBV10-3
TGTGCCATCAGTCAGGGGGCGGATCAGCCCCAGCATTTT
CAISQGADQPQHF
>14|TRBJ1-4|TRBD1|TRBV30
TGTGCCGGATCACGGACAGGGGAGGGTGAAAAACTGTTTTTT
CAGSRTGEGEKLFF
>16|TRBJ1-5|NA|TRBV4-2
TGTGCCAGCAGCCAATCGTTGGGGGAGGAAGGCCAGCCCCAGCATTTT
CASSQSLGEEGQPQHF
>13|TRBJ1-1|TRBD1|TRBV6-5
TGTGCCAGCAGAACAGGGGGAACCCCTGAAGCTTTCTTT
CASRTGGTPEAFF
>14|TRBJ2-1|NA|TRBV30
TGTGCCTGGGCAAGGGGGGGGGTCTACAATGAGCAGTTCTTC
CAWARGGVYNEQFF
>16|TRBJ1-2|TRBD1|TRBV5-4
TGTGCCAGTACTGTGTCTTTGGGACAGGGAGTCTATGGCTACACCTTC
CASTVSLGQGVYGYTF
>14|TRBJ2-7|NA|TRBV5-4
TGTGCCAGCAGCCCTGCCAGCAGGGTCCACGAGCAGTACTTC
CASSPASRVHEQYF
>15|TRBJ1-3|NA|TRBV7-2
TGTGCCAGCAGCTTTATAAAGAGCTCTGGAAACACCATATATTTT
CASSFIKSSGNTIYF
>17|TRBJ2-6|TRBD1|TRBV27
TGTGCCAGCAGTCCCTCCACAGGGGGCGCTGGGGCCAACGTCCTGACTTTC
CASSPSTGGAGANVLTF
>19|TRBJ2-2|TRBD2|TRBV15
TGTGCCACCAGCCGCTCGGGGCTGCTAAGCGGGGCGCGGGGCGGGGAGCTGTTTTTT
CATSRSGLLSGARGGELFF
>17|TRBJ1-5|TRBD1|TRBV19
TGTGCCAGTAGTATAGATGGGACAGGGGAGGTAAGTCAGCCCCAGCATTTT
CASSIDGTGEVSQPQHF
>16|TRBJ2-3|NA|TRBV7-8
TGTGCCAGCAGCCCCATAGGGGGGGCCTCCACAGATACGCAGTATTTT
CASSPIGGASTDTQYF
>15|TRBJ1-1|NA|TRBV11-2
TGTGCCAGCAGCCCGGTGGGAGCCATGAACACTGAAGCTTTCTTT
CASSPVGAMNTEAFF
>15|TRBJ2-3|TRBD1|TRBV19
TGTGCCAGTAGTTGGGGAGACAGGGTAGTAGATACGCAGTATTTT
CASSWGDRVVDTQYF
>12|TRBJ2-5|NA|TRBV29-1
TGCAGCGCCGCAGGGGCCCAAGAGACCCAGTACTTC
CSAAGAQETQYF
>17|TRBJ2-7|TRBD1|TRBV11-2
TGTGCCAGCAGCCCTCCTACGGGGACAGGGGACTCCTACGAGCAGTACTTC
CASSPPTGTGDSYEQYF
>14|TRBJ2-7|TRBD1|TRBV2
TGTGCCAGCAGTGAAGCCTTGGACAGGGACGAGCAGTACTTC
CASSEALDRDEQYF
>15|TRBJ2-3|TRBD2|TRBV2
TGTGCCAGCACCCGATCTAGCGGGCCGGCAGATACGCAGTATTTT
CASTRSSGPADTQYF
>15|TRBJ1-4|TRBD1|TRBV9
TGTGCCAGCAGCGCCAGACAGGGAGCGAATGAAAAACTGTTTTTT
CASSARQGANEKLFF
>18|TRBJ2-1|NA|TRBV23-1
TGCGCCAGCAGTCAATCTCTATTGGCGGAGAGCTCCTACAATGAGCAGTTCTTC
CASSQSLLAESSYNEQFF
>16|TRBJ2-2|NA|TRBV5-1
TGCGCCAGCAGCTTGGCTCCTGCAGGGAACACCGGGGAGCTGTTTTTT
CASSLAPAGNTGELFF
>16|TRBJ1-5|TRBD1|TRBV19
TGTGCCAGTAACCAGGGGGGACAGGGCGGGAATCAGCCCCAGCATTTT
CASNQGGQGGNQPQHF
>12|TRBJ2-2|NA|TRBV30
TGTGCCTGGAGTGTCATAGTCGGGGAGCTGTTTTTT
CAWSVIVGELFF
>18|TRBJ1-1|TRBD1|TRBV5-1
TGCGCCAGCAGCTCCTTTGCTACCGGGACAGGAATGAACACTGAAGCTTTCTTT
CASSSFATGTGMNTEAFF
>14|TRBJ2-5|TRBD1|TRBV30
TGTGCCTGGAACAGGGGGCTAGGAGAAGAGACCCAGTACTTC
CAWNRGLGEETQYF